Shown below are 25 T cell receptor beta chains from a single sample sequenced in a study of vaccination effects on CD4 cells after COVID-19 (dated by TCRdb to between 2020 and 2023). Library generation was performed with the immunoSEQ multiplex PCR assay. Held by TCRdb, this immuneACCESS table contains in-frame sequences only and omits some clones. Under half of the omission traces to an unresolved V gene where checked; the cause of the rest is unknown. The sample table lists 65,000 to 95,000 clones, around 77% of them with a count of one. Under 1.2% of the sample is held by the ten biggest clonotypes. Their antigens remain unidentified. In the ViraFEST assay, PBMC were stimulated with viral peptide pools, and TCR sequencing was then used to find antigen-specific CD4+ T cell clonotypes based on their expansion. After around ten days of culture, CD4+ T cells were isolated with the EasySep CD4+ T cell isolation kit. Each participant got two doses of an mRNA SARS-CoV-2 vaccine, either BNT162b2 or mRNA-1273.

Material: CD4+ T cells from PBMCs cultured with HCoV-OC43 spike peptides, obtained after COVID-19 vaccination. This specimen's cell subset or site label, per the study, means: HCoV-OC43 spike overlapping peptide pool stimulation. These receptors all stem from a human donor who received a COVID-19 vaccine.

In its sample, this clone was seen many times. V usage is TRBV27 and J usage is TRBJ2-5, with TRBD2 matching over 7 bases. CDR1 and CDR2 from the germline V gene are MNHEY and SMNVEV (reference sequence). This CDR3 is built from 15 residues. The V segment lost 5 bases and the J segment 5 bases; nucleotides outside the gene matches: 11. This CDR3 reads CASSPGTTSVETQYF. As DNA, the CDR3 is TGTGCCAGCAGTCCCGGGACTACTTCTGTGGAGACCCAGTACTTC.

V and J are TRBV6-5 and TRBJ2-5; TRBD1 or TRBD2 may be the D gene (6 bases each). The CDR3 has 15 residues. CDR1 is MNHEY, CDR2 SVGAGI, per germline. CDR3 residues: CATKRGSGGLETQYF. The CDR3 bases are TGTGCGACAAAAAGGGGGTCTGGGGGACTGGAGACCCAGTACTTC.

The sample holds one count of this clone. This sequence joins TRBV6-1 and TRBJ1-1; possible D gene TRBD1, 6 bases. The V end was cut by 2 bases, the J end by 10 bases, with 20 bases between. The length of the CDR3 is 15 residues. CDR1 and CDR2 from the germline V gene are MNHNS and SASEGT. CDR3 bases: TGTGCCAGCAGTGAATTGGGACACGCCGCATCGTCAGCTTTCTTT. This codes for CASSELGHAASSAFF.

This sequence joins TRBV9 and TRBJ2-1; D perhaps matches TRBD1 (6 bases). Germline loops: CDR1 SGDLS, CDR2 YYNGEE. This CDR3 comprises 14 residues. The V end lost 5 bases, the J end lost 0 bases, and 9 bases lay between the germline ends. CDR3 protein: CASSRGNSYNEQFF. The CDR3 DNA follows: TGTGCCAGCAGTAGGGGGAACTCCTACAATGAGCAGTTCTTC.

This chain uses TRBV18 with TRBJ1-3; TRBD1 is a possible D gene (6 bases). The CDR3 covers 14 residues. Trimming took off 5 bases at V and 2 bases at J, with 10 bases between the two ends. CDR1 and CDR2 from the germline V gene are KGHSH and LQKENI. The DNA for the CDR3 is TGTGCCAGCTCAGAGGGGGTCGCTGGAAACACCATATATTTT. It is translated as CASSEGVAGNTIYF.

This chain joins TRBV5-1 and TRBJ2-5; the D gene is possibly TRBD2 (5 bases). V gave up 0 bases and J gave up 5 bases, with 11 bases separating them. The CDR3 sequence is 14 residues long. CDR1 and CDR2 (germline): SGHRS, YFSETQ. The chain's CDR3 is CASSLASPGETQYF. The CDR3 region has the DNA TGCGCCAGCAGCTTGGCAAGCCCGGGGGAGACCCAGTACTTC.

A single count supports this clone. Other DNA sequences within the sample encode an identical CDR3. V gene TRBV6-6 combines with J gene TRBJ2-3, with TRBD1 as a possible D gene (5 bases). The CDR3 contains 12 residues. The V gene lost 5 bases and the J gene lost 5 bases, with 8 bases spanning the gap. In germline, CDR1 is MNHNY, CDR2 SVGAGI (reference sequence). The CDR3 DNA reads TGTGCCAGCAGTCGGCAGGGAGATACGCAGTATTTT. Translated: CASSRQGDTQYF.

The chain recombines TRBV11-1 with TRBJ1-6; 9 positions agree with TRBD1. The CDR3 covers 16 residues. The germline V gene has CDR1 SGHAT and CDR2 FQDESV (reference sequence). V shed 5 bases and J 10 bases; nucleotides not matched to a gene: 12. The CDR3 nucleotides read TGTGCCAGCAGCCCAGCTGAGGGGACAGGGAGGTCACCCCTCCACTTT. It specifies CASSPAEGTGRSPLHF.

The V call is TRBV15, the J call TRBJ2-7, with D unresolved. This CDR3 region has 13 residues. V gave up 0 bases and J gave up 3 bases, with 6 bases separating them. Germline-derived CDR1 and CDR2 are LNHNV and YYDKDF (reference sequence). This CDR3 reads CATSREPDYEQYV. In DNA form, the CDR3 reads TGTGCCACCAGCAGAGAACCAGACTACGAGCAGTACGTC.

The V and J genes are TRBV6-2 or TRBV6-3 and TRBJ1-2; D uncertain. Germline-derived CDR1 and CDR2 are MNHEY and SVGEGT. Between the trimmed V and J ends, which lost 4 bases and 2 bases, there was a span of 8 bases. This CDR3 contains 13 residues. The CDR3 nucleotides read TGTGCCAGCAGTTCGACGGTAAACTATGGCTACACCTTC. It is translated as CASSSTVNYGYTF.

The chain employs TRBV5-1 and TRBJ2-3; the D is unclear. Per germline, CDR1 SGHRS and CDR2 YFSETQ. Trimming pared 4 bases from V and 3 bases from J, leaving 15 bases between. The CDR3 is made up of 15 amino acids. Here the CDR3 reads CASSLLEVGTDTQYF. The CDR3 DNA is TGCGCCAGCAGCCTCCTTGAGGTGGGAACAGATACGCAGTATTTT.

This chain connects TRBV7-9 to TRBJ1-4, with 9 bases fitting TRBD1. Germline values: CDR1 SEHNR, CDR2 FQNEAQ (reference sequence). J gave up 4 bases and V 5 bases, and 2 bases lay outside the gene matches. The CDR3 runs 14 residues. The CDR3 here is CASSRDRVNEKLFF. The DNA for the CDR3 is TGTGCCAGCAGCCGGGACAGGGTTAATGAAAAACTGTTTTTT.

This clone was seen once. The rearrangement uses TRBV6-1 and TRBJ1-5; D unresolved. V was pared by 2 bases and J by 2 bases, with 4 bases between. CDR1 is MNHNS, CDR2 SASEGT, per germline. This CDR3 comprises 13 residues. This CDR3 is CASSESGNQPQHF. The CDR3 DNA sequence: TGTGCCAGCAGTGAAAGTGGCAATCAGCCCCAGCATTTT.

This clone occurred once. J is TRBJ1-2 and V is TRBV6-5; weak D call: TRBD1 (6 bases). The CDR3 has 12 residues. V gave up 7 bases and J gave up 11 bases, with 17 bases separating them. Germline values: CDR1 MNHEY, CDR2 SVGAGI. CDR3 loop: CASIKAGEAYTF. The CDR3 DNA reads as TGTGCCAGCATCAAGGCAGGGGAGGCGTACACCTTC.

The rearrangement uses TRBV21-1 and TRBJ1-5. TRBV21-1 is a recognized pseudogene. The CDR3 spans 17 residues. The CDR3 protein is CASSRGGQSISNQPQHF. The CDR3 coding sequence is TGTGCCAGCAGCAGGGGGGGACAGTCGATTAGCAATCAGCCCCAGCATTTT.

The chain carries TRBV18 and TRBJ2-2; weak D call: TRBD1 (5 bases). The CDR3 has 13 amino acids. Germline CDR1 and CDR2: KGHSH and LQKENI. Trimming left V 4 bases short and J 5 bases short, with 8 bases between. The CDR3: CASSRDRTGELFF. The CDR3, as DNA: TGTGCCAGCTCACGAGACAGAACCGGGGAGCTGTTTTTT.

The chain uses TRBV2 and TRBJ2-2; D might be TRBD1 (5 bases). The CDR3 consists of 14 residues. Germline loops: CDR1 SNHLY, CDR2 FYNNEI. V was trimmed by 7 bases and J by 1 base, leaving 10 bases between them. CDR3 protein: CASKIGQNTGELFF. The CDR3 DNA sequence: TGTGCCAGCAAAATCGGACAGAACACCGGGGAGCTGTTTTTT.

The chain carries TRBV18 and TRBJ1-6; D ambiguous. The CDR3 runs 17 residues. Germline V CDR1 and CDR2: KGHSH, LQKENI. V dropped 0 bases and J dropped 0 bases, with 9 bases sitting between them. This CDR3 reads CASSPPQGSSYNSPLHF. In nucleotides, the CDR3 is TGTGCCAGCTCACCACCCCAAGGGAGCTCCTATAATTCACCCCTCCACTTT.

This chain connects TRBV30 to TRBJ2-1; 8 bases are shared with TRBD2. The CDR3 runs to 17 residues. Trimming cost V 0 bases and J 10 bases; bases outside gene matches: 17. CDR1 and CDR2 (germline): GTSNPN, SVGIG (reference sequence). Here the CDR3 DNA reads TGTGCCTGGAGTGTATATCCTAGCGGGTCTGGGGTCAAGGAGCAGTTCTTC. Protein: CAWSVYPSGSGVKEQFF.

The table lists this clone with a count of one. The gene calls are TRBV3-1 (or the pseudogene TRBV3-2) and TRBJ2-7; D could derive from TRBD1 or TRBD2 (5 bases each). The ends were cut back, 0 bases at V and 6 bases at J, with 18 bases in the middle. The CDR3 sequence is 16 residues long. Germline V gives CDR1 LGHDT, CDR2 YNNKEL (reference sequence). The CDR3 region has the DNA TGTGCCAGCAGCCAAGATCGGGGCTCGGCACTCTGCGAGCAGTACGTC. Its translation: CASSQDRGSALCEQYV.

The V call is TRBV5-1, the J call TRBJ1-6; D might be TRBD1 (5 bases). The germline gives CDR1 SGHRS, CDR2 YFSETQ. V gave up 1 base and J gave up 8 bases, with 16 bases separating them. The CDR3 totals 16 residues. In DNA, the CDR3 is TGCGCCAGCAGCTTGAATCGGCAGGGATTAGATTCACCCCTCCACTTT. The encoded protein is CASSLNRQGLDSPLHF.

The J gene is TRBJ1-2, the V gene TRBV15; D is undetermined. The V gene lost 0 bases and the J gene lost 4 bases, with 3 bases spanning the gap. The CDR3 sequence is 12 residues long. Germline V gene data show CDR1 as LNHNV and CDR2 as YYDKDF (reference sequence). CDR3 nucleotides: TGTGCCACCAGCAGAGATTTCTATGGCTACACCTTC. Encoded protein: CATSRDFYGYTF.

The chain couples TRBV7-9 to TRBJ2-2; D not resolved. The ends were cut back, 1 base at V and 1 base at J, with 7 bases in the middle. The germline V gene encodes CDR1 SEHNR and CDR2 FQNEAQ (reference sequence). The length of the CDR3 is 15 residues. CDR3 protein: CASSLGVENTGELFF. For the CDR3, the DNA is TGTGCCAGCAGCTTAGGTGTAGAGAACACCGGGGAGCTGTTTTTT.

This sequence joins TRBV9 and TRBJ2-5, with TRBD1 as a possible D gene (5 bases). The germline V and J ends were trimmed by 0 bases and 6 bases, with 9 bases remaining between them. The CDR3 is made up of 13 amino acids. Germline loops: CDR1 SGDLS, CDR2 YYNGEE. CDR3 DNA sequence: TGTGCCAGCAGCGTAGTTGTGGGGCAGACCCAGTACTTC. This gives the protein CASSVVVGQTQYF.

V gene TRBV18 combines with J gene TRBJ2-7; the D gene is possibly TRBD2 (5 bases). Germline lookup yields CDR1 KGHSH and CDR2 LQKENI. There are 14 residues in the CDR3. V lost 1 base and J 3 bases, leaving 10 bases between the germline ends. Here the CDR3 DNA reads TGTGCCAGCTCACCACGGACGGGGAACTACGAGCAGTACGTC. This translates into CASSPRTGNYEQYV.